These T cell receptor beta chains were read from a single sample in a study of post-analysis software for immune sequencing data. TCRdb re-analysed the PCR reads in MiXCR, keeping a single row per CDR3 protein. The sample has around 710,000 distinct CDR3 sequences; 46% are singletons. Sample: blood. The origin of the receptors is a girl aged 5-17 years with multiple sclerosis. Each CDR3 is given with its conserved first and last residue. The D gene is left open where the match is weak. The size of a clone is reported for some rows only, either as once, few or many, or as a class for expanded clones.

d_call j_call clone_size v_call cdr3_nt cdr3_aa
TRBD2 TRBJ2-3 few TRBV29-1 TGCAGCGTTGAAGCGCTAGCGGGGATCACAGATACGCAGTATTTT CSVEALAGITDTQYF
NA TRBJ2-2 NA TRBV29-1 TGCAGCGTTGAGCGGGGGCGGACCGGGGAGCTGTTTTTT CSVERGRTGELFF
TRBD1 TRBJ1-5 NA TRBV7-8 TGTGCCAGCAGCTTTAGGGACAGGGGGAGTAATCAGCCCCAGCATTTT CASSFRDRGSNQPQHF
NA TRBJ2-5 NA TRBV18 TGTGCCAGCTCACCACGCGAGCACAGTTTAGAGACCCAGTACTTC CASSPREHSLETQYF
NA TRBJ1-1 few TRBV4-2 TGTGCCAGCAGTCCTTCACAGGTGAACACTGAAGCTTTCTTT CASSPSQVNTEAFF
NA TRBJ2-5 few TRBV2 TGTGCCAGCAGTGAGAACGGAGGAGAGTACTTC CASSENGGEYF
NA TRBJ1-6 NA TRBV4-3 TGCGCCAGCAGCCTTAGCCTAGGCAATTCACCCCTCCACTTT CASSLSLGNSPLHF
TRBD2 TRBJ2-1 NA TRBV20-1 TGCAGTGCTAGAGACGGGACTAGCGCCTACAATGAGCAGTTCTTC CSARDGTSAYNEQFF
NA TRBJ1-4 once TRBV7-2 TGTGCCAGCAGCTTACGATTAAGTTTGGGGGAAAAACTGTTTTTT CASSLRLSLGEKLFF
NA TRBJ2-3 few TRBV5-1 TGCGCCAGCAGCTTGCGAGGGACCGGACGAGATACGCAGTATTTT CASSLRGTGRDTQYF
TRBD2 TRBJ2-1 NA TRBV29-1 TGCAGCGTCCACGGACTAGCGGGAGGCCCTAGCTCCTACAATGAGCAGTTCTTC CSVHGLAGGPSSYNEQFF
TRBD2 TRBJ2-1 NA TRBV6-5 TGTGCCAGCAGTTACTTACTAGCGGGAGTGAATGAGCAGTTCTTC CASSYLLAGVNEQFF
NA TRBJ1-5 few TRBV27 TGTGCCAGCAGTTTCTTGGGGGGGGGCAATCAGCCCCAGCATTTT CASSFLGGGNQPQHF
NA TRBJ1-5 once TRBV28 TGTGCCAGCAACATACAGGGAACTGGCAATCAGCCCCAGCATTTT CASNIQGTGNQPQHF
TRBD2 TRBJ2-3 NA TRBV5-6 TGTGCCAGCAGCAAGCAGGGACTAGCAGGTGCAGATACGCAGTATTTT CASSKQGLAGADTQYF
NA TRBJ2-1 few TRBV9 TGTGCCAGCAGCGCCACTAGCCGTATCGATGAGCAGTTCTTC CASSATSRIDEQFF
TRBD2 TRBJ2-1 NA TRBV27 TGTGCCAGCAGTTCTAAAACCGGGACTAGCGGAGGGGGCAGAAAGTTCTTC CASSSKTGTSGGGRKFF
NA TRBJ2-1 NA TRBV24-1 TGTGCCACCAGTGATTTAAGGACAGCCTACAATGAGCAGTTCTTC CATSDLRTAYNEQFF
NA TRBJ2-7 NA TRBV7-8 TGTGCCAGCAGCTTAGAGGGGGGGGGCCACGAGCAGTACTTC CASSLEGGGHEQYF
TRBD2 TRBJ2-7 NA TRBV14 TGTGCCAGCAGCCGGACTAGCGGGGTTACCTACAATGAGCAGTACTTC CASSRTSGVTYNEQYF
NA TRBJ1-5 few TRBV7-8 TGTGCCAGCAGCTTAAGTGTGAGGCAGCCCCAGCATTTT CASSLSVRQPQHF
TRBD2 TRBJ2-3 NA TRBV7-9 TGTGCCAGCAGCGTTATGCGGAGCGGGAGGGCCGTGTCAAGAGATACGCAGTATTTT CASSVMRSGRAVSRDTQYF
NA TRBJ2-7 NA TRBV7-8 TGTGCCAGCAGCCCTGACACGGGGCGCGAGCAGTACTTC CASSPDTGREQYF
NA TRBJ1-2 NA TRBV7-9 TGTGCCAGCAGCTGGGACCCCCGGGGCTACACCTTC CASSWDPRGYTF
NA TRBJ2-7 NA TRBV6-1 TGTGCCAGCAGTGAAGTGGACACCCTTTACGAGCAGTACTTC CASSEVDTLYEQYF
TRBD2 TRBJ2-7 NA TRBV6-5 TGTGCCAGCAGTTACCCGGGGGGCTACGAGCAGTACTTC CASSYPGGYEQYF
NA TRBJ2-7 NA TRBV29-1 TGCAGCGTTGTAGTGCAGACAACCCTACTCGAGCAGTACTTC CSVVVQTTLLEQYF
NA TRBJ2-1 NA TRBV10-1 TGCGCCAGCAGTGATCGCGCCCGTCTTGACGCCTACAATGAGCAGTTCTTC CASSDRARLDAYNEQFF
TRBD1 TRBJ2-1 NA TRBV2 TGTGCCAGCAGTGGGGGGGACAGGGAACGGCAGTTCTTC CASSGGDRERQFF
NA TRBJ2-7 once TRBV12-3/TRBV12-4 TGTGCCAGCAGTCAGACAGACCGAGGGCCCCAGTACTTC CASSQTDRGPQYF
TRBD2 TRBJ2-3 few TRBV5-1 TGCGCCAGCAGCTTGCCCCGTGCCTACACAGCGGGAGGTAACGCAGATACGCAGTATTTT CASSLPRAYTAGGNADTQYF
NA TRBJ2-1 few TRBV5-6 TGTGCCAGCAGCTTGGCCTCTTTTGAGCAGTTCTTC CASSLASFEQFF
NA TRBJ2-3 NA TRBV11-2 TGTGCCAGCAGCTTAGAAGGGACCAGCACAGATACGCAGTATTTT CASSLEGTSTDTQYF
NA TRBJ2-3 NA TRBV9 TGTGCCAGCAGCGTAGATGGGGCGGGGCACACAGATACGCAGTATTTT CASSVDGAGHTDTQYF
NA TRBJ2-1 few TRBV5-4 TGTGCCAGCAGCTTGGCTGACTTTCCGAATGAGCAGTTCTTC CASSLADFPNEQFF
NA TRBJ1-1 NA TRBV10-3 TGTGCCATCAGTGAGTGGGCGAACACTGAAGCTTTCTTT CAISEWANTEAFF
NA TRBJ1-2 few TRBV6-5 TGTGCCAGCAGTACCCCCGGGGCCTATGGCTACACCTTC CASSTPGAYGYTF
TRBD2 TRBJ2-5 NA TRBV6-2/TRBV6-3 TGTGCCAGCAGTGACCTGACTAGCGAGAGTGGCGAGACCCAGTACTTC CASSDLTSESGETQYF
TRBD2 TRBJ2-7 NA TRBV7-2 TGTGCCAGCAGCTTAGCGGGGACTAGCCCCTACGAGCAGTACTTC CASSLAGTSPYEQYF
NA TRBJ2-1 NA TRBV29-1 TGCAGCGTGGCCCAGTCGGTAGTCTACAATGAGCAGTTCTTC CSVAQSVVYNEQFF
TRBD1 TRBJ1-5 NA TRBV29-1 TGCAGCGTTGAAGAAGGGACAGGAGGCAATCAGCCCCAGCATTTT CSVEEGTGGNQPQHF
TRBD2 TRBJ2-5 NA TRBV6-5 TGTGCCAGCAGTTGGTCAGCGGGAGGAGAGACCCAGTACTTC CASSWSAGGETQYF
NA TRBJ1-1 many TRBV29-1 TGCAGCGTTGTGCGGGGCGGGGGAGCTTTCTTT CSVVRGGGAFF
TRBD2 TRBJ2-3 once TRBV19 TGTGCCAGTAATCGAGGGATGGGGCTAGCGGGAGATACGCAGTATTTT CASNRGMGLAGDTQYF
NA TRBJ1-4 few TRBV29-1 TGCAGCGTAGCGGGAGCCACTAATGAAAAACTGTTTTTT CSVAGATNEKLFF
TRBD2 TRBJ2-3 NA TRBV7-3 TGTGCCAGCAGCTTGGGACTAGGGGAAGATACGCAGTATTTT CASSLGLGEDTQYF